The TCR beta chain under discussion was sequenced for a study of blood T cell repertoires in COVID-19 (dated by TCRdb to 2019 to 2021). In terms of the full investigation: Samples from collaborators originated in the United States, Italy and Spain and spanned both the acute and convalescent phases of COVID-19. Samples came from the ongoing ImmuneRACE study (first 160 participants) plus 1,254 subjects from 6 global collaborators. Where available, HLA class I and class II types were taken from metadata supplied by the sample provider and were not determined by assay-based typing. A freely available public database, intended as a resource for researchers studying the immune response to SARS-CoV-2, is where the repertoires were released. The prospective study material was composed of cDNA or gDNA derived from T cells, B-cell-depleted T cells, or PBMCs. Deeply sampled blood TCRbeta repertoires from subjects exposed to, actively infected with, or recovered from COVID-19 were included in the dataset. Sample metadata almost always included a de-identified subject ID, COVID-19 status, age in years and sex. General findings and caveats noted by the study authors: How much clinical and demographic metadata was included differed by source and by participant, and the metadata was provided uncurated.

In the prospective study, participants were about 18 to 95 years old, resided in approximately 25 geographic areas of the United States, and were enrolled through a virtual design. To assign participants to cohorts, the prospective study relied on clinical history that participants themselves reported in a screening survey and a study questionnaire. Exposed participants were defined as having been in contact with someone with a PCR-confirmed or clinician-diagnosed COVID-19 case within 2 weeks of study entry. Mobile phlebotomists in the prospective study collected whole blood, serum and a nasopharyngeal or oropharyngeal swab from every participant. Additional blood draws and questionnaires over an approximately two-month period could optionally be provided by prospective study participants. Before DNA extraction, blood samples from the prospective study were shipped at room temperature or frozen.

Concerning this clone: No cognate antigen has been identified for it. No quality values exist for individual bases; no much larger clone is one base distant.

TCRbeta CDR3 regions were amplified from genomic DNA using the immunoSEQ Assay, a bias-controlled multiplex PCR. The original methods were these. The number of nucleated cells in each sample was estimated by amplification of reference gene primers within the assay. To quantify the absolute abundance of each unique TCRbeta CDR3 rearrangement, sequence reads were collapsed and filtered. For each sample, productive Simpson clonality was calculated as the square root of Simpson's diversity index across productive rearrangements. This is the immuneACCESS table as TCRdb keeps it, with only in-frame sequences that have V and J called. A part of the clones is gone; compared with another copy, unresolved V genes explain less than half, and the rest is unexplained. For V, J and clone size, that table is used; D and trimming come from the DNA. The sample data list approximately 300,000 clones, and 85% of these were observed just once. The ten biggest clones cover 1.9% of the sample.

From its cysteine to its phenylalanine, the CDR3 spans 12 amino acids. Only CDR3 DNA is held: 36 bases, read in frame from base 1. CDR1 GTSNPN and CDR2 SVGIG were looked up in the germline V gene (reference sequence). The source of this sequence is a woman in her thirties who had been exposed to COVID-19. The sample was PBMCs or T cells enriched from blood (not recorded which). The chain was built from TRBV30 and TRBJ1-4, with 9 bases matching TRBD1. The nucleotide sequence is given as TGTGCTGGGACAGGGTGGGATGAAAAACTGTTTTTT. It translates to CAGTGWDEKLFF.